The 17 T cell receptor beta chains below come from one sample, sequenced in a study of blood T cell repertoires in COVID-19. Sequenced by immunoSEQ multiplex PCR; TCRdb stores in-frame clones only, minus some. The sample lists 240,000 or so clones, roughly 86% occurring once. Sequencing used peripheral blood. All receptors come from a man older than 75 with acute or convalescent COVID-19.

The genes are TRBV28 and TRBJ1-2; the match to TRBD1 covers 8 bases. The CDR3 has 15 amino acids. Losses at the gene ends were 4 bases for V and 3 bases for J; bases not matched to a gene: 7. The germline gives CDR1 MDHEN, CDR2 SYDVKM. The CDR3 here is CASSSWTGSYYGYTF. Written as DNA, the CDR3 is TGTGCCAGCAGTTCCTGGACAGGGTCATACTATGGCTACACCTTC.

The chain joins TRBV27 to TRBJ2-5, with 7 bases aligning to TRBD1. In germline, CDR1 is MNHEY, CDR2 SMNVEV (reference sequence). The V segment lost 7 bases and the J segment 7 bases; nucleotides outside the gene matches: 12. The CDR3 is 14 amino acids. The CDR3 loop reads CASKPQGVGVTQYF. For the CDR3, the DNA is TGTGCCAGCAAGCCCCAGGGGGTAGGCGTGACCCAGTACTTC.

In nucleotides, the CDR3 is TGTGCCAGTAGTATGGGGAGGGAAGAAAAACTGTTTTTT. Translation: CASSMGREEKLFF. This chain joins TRBV19 and TRBJ1-4, with D uncertain. Germline loops: CDR1 LNHDA, CDR2 SQIVND (reference sequence). The CDR3 totals 13 residues. With 3 bases removed from V and 8 bases from J, the gap between germline ends came to 10 bases.

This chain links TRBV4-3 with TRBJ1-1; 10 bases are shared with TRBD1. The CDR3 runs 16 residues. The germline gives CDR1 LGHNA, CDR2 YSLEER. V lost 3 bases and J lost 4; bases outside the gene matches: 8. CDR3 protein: CASSQGTGARGTEAFF. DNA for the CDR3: TGCGCCAGCAGCCAGGGGACAGGGGCACGGGGCACTGAAGCTTTCTTT.

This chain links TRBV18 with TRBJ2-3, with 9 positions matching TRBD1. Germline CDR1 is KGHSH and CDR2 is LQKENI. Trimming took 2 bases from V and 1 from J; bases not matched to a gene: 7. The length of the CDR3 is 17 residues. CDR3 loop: CASSPIGTGTGTDTQYF. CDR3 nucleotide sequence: TGTGCCAGCTCACCAATCGGGACAGGGACTGGCACAGATACGCAGTATTTT.

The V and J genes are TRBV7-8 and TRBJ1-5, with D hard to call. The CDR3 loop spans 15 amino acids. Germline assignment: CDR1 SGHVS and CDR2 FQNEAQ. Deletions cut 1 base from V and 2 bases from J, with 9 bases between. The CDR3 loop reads CASSLGLSGNQPQHF. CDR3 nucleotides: TGTGCCAGCAGCTTAGGCCTAAGTGGCAATCAGCCCCAGCATTTT.

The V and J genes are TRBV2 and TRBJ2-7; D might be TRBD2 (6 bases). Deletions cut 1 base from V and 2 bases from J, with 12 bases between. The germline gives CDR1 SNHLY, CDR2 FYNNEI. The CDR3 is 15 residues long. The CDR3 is CASSEGLVTAYEQYF. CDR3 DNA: TGTGCCAGCAGTGAAGGACTAGTCACAGCCTACGAGCAGTACTTC.

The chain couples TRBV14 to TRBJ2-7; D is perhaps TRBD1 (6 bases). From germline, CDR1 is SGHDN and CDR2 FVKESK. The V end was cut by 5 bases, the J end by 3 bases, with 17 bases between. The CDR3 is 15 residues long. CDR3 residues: CASSVIGTSNYEQYF. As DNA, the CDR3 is TGTGCCAGCAGCGTGATCGGGACATCTAACTACGAGCAGTACTTC.

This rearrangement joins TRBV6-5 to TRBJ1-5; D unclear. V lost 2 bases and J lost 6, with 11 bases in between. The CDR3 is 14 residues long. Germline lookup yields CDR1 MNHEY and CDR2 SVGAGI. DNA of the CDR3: TGTGCCAGCAGTTACACGGCCGGGATTCAGCCCCAGCATTTT. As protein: CASSYTAGIQPQHF.

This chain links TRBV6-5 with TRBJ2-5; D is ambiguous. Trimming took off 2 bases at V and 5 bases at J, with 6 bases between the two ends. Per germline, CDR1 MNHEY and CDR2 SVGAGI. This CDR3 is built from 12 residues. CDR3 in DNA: TGTGCCAGCAGTTACGGGCAGGAGACCCAGTACTTC. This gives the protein CASSYGQETQYF.

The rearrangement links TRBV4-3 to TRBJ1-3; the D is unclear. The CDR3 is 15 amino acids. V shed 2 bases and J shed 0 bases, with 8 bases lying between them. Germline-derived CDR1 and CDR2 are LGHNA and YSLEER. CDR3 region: CASSQLRHSGNTIYF. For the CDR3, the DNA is TGCGCCAGCAGCCAACTACGCCACTCTGGAAACACCATATATTTT.

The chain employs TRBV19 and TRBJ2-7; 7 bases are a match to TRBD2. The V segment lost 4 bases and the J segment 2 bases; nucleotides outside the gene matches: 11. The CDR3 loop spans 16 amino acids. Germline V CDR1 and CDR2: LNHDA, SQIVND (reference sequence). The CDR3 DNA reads TGTGCCAGTAGTAAACAGCCGGGACTATTTCCCTACGAGCAGTACTTC. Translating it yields CASSKQPGLFPYEQYF.

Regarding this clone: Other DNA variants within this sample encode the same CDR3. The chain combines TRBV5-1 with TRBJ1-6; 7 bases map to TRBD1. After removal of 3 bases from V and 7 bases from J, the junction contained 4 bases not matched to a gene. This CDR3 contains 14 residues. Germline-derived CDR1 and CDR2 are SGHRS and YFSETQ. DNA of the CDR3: TGCGCCAGCAGCTCCGGGACAGCGAATTCACCCCTCCACTTT. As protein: CASSSGTANSPLHF.

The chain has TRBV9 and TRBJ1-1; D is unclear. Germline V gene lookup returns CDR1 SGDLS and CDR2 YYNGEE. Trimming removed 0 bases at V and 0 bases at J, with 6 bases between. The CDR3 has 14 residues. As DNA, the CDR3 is TGTGCCAGCAGCGTAGCCGACATGAACACTGAAGCTTTCTTT. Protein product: CASSVADMNTEAFF.

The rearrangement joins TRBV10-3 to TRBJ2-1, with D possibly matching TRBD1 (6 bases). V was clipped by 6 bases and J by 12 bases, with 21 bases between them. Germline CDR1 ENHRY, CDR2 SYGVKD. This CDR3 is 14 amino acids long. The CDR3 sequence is CAIRLQDSRSVQFF. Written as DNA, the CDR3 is TGTGCCATCAGACTACAGGACAGCCGCTCGGTGCAGTTCTTC.

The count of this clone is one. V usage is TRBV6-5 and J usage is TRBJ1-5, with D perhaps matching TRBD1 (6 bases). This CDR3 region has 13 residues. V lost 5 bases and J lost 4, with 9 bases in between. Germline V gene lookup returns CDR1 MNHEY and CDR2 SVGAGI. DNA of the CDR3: TGTGCCAGCAGTACGGACAGAAATCAGCCCCAGCATTTT. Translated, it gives CASSTDRNQPQHF.

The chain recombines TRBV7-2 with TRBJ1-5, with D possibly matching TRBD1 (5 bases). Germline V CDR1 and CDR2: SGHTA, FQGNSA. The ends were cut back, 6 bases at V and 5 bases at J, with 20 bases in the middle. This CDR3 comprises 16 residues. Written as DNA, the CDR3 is TGTGCCAGCAGTTTGATAGGGGTGGGAGGCGATCAGCCCCAGCATTTT. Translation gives CASSLIGVGGDQPQHF.